Included here is one T cell receptor (beta chain) sequence, with context. Antigen: not known. Specified treatment: roughly 18 received Ad26.COV2.S at low or high dose, single or two shots; about 5 received placebo; per-sample allocation not given. All samples were drawn on day 63, counting from the first vaccine or placebo injection. Cohort 1b enrolled adults aged 18-55 years in Boston. This sample was included in a study of Ad26.COV2.S vaccination and SARS-CoV-2 variants. Across the study: Once or twice, 56 days apart, Ad26.COV2.S was delivered intramuscularly. General study findings and limits: Responses of T cells in total may have been underestimated by the TCR breadth and depth analyses.

Trimming cost V 0 bases and J 5 bases, with 5 bases left between them. Germline CDR1 is LGHNA and CDR2 is YNFKEQ. The CDR3 totals 12 residues. Profiling relied on immunoSEQ multiplex PCR, and the TCRdb table lists in-frame clones only, not all of them. The sample shows some 420,000 clones, around 87% of them seen only once. This chain joins TRBV4-2 and TRBJ2-7; D not certain. The material was peripheral blood, obtained in a trial of Ad26.COV2.S vaccine versus placebo. This TCR was sampled from a person aged 18-65 years who received the Ad26.COV2.S COVID-19 vaccine or a placebo. Here the CDR3 DNA reads TGTGCCAGCAGCCAAGATAGGGACGAGCAGTACTTC. Translated, it gives CASSQDRDEQYF.